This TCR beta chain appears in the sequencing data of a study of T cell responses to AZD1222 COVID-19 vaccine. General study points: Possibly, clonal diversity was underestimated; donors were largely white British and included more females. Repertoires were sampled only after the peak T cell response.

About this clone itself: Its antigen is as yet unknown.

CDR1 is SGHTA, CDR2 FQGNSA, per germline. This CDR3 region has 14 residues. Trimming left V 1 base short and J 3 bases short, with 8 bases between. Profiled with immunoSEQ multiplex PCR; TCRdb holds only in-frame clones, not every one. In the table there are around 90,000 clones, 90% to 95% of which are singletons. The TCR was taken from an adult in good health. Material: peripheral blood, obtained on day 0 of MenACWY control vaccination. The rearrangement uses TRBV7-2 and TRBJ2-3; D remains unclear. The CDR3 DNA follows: TGTGCCAGCAGCTTAGTAAGCCGGACAGATACGCAGTATTTT. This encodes CASSLVSRTDTQYF.